What follows describes a single T cell receptor (beta chain). The germline V and J ends were trimmed by 4 bases and 6 bases, with 16 bases remaining between them. The CDR3 totals 14 residues. Germline V gene sequence: CDR1 SGHAT, CDR2 FQNNGV. This specimen comes from a study of blood T cell repertoires in COVID-19. On the study more broadly: Sources were T cells, B-cell-depleted T cells, or PBMCs; the material itself was cDNA or gDNA.

The method was immunoSEQ multiplex PCR; TCRdb's version includes in-frame clones alone and lacks a portion of them. This table has around 180,000 clones, about 83% appearing once. The J gene is TRBJ2-7, the V gene TRBV11-2; D might be TRBD1 (5 bases). The TCR originated in a woman in her twenties or thirties who had recovered from COVID-19. The sequencing input was PBMCs or T cells enriched from blood (not recorded which). CDR3: CASSSVRQSGEQYF. In DNA form, the CDR3 reads TGTGCCAGCAGCTCAGTCCGACAGTCCGGCGAGCAGTACTTC.